Listed here are 32 T cell receptor beta chains from one sample, sequenced in a study of shared clonotypes between healthy human individuals. Produced via immunoSEQ multiplex PCR; TCRdb's table is partial and in-frame only. The sample shows about 1.1 million clones, roughly 80% of them seen only once. Sequencing was carried out using memory CD4+ T cells from PBMCs. Subset in this sample: CD45RA-negative fraction. The receptors shown here come from a man younger than 35 in good health. Some clones in this sample may be carry-over from other donors' samples.

CDR3: CASSPRGAGNTIYF. The CDR3 nucleotides read TGTGCCAGCAGTCCCAGAGGGGCCGGAAACACCATATATTTT. The chain combines TRBV27 with TRBJ1-3; D is possibly TRBD1 (5 bases). V dropped 5 bases and J dropped 4 bases, with 12 bases sitting between them. Germline CDR1 reads MNHEY; CDR2 reads SMNVEV (reference sequence). This CDR3 has 14 amino acids.

The chain recombines TRBV13 with TRBJ1-3; D is ambiguous. The V gene's germline CDR1 is PRHDT and CDR2 FYEKMQ (reference sequence). Trimming stripped 5 bases from V and 0 bases from J, with 8 bases between. This CDR3 spans 14 amino acids. CDR3 residues: CASSRINSGNTIYF. For the CDR3, the DNA is TGTGCCAGCAGCCGAATTAACTCTGGAAACACCATATATTTT.

V gene TRBV6-6 combines with J gene TRBJ1-5; unclear D gene. Trimming took off 4 bases at V and 0 bases at J, with 7 bases between the two ends. The CDR3 has 14 residues. CDR1 and CDR2 from the germline V gene are MNHNY and SVGAGI (reference sequence). CDR3 loop: CASSSHFSNQPQHF. DNA for the CDR3: TGTGCCAGCAGTTCCCACTTTAGCAATCAGCCCCAGCATTTT.

The chain is built from TRBV10-3 and TRBJ2-3; 11 bases align to TRBD2. This CDR3 contains 15 residues. Germline values: CDR1 ENHRY, CDR2 SYGVKD. J was trimmed by 3 bases and V by 6 bases; bases with no gene match: 5. This CDR3 reads CAISRLAGTTDTQYF. In DNA, the CDR3 is TGTGCCATCAGCCGACTAGCGGGAACTACAGATACGCAGTATTTT.

V and J are TRBV6-5 and TRBJ1-2; tentative D call: TRBD1 (5 bases). V lost 2 bases to trimming and J lost 5 bases, with 12 bases between them. CDR1 is MNHEY, CDR2 SVGAGI, per germline. There are 14 residues in the CDR3. CDR3 residues: CASSYRGTWYGYTF. The CDR3 DNA sequence: TGTGCCAGCAGTTACAGGGGTACTTGGTATGGCTACACCTTC.

This clone appeared a few times. This chain joins TRBV15 and TRBJ1-3, with a weak D call TRBD1 (5 bases). The V gene's germline CDR1 is LNHNV and CDR2 YYDKDF (reference sequence). The CDR3 loop spans 16 amino acids. V was pared by 0 bases and J by 2 bases, with 11 bases between. The CDR3 DNA is TGTGCCACCAGCAGAGAAGTGGAGGGGCCTGGAAACACCATATATTTT. Protein sequence: CATSREVEGPGNTIYF.

This clone was seen just once. The gene calls are TRBV2 and TRBJ1-6; D is perhaps TRBD1 (5 bases). The CDR3 covers 15 residues. V lost 6 bases, J lost 9 bases, and 18 bases lay in between. The germline V gene has CDR1 SNHLY and CDR2 FYNNEI. Written as DNA, the CDR3 is TGTGCCAGCAGCCCCTATCAGGGTATTTTTTCACCCCTCCACTTT. Translated, it gives CASSPYQGIFSPLHF.

Details on this clone: Additional DNA sequences in this sample encode the identical CDR3. V is TRBV20-1 and J is TRBJ2-7, with D unclear. V lost 1 base and J lost 3, with 4 bases in between. This CDR3 has 11 amino acids. From germline, CDR1 is DFQATT and CDR2 SNEGSKA (reference sequence). CDR3 sequence: CSARAVYEQYF. The CDR3 nucleotides read TGCAGTGCTAGAGCGGTCTACGAGCAGTACTTC.

The chain employs TRBV28 and TRBJ2-2, with D perhaps matching TRBD2 (5 bases). CDR1 MDHEN and CDR2 SYDVKM come from the germline V gene. The V gene lost 1 base and the J gene lost 2 bases, with 11 bases spanning the gap. This CDR3 is 16 amino acids long. This CDR3 reads CASSLSARVNTGELFF. The DNA for the CDR3 is TGTGCCAGCAGTTTATCCGCGCGGGTTAACACCGGGGAGCTGTTTTTT.

V usage is TRBV9 and J usage is TRBJ2-7; perhaps D is TRBD1 or TRBD2 (5 bases each). The CDR3 has 15 residues. CDR1 SGDLS and CDR2 YYNGEE come from the germline V gene. Trimming left V 0 bases short and J 1 base short, with 11 bases between. The CDR3 nucleotides are TGTGCCAGCAGCGTAGGAGGGGCCTCTTCCTACGAGCAGTACTTC. Encoded protein: CASSVGGASSYEQYF.

J is TRBJ2-2 and V is TRBV5-1, with D unresolved. V was trimmed by 3 bases and J by 1 base, leaving 13 bases between them. CDR1 and CDR2 (germline): SGHRS, YFSETQ. The CDR3 runs to 16 residues. The chain's CDR3 is CASSSQPQENTGELFF. The CDR3 DNA reads as TGCGCCAGCAGCTCCCAACCTCAGGAGAACACCGGGGAGCTGTTTTTT.

The chain combines TRBV9 with TRBJ1-5; the D is unclear. CDR1 and CDR2 (germline): SGDLS, YYNGEE. Trimming removed 0 bases from V and 0 bases from J, with 7 bases in between. This CDR3 has 15 residues. CDR3 DNA sequence: TGTGCCAGCAGCGTAGATCACCATAGCAATCAGCCCCAGCATTTT. It is translated as CASSVDHHSNQPQHF.

The chain combines TRBV9 with TRBJ2-1, with TRBD1 identical over 7 bases. Per germline, CDR1 SGDLS and CDR2 YYNGEE. Trimming cost V 0 bases and J 4 bases; bases outside gene matches: 4. The CDR3 has 15 amino acids. CDR3 residues: CASSVDTGVYNEQFF. The CDR3 bases are TGTGCCAGCAGCGTAGACACAGGGGTATACAATGAGCAGTTCTTC.

J is TRBJ2-5 and V is TRBV5-5; D may be TRBD1 (5 bases). The CDR3 has 13 residues. CDR1 is SGHKS, CDR2 YYEKEE, per germline (reference sequence). Trimming stripped 0 bases from V and 5 bases from J, with 8 bases between. The DNA of the CDR3 is TGTGCCAGCAGCTTGGCAGGGCGTGAGACCCAGTACTTC. Translating gives CASSLAGRETQYF.

The rearrangement joins TRBV29-1 to TRBJ1-4; D may be TRBD1 (5 bases). The CDR3 loop spans 13 amino acids. With 7 bases removed from V and 8 bases from J, the gap between germline ends came to 17 bases. CDR1 is SQVTM, CDR2 ANQGSEA, per germline. CDR3 loop: CSGSPGGGEKLFF. CDR3 DNA sequence: TGCAGCGGTAGTCCCGGGGGAGGAGAAAAACTGTTTTTT. Together with reference TRBV29-1 and TRBJ1-4, the CDR3 gives the full variable domain: SAVISQKPSRDICQRGTSLTIQCQVDSQVTMMFWYRQQPGQSLTLIATANQGSEATYESGFVIDKFPISRPNLTFSTLTVSNMSPEDSSIYLCSGSPGGGEKLFFGSGTQLSVL.

Points on this clone: The sample contains more than one DNA sequence encoding this CDR3. The chain joins TRBV30 to TRBJ2-3, with 7 bases identical to TRBD1. Germline loops: CDR1 GTSNPN, CDR2 SVGIG (reference sequence). V shed 1 base and J 0 bases; nucleotides not matched to a gene: 1. There are 14 residues in the CDR3. The CDR3 DNA reads TGTGCCTGGAGTGGGGGACAGAGCACAGATACGCAGTATTTT. It yields the protein CAWSGGQSTDTQYF.

The chain couples TRBV5-1 to TRBJ1-2; D is perhaps TRBD1 (6 bases). Germline V gene lookup returns CDR1 SGHRS and CDR2 YFSETQ. V lost 0 bases and J lost 6, with 15 bases in between. The CDR3 has 15 amino acids. The CDR3 loop is CASSLAAGGLDGYTF. Here the CDR3 DNA reads TGCGCCAGCAGCTTGGCGGCTGGGGGGCTGGATGGCTACACCTTC.

In its sample, this clone was seen a few times. V gene TRBV10-3 combines with J gene TRBJ2-6; no clear D gene. The CDR3 loop spans 14 amino acids. The germline CDR1 and CDR2 sequences are ENHRY and SYGVKD. V lost 4 bases and J lost 0, with 4 bases in between. CDR3 region: CAISASSGANVLTF. The CDR3 region has the DNA TGTGCCATCAGTGCCAGCTCTGGGGCCAACGTCCTGACTTTC.

V and J are TRBV28 and TRBJ1-2, with unresolved D. CDR1 MDHEN and CDR2 SYDVKM come from the germline V gene. The CDR3 extends over 13 amino acids. Between the trimmed V and J ends, which lost 7 bases and 4 bases, there was a span of 13 bases. CDR3 sequence: CASNSYKGYGYTF. CDR3 DNA sequence: TGTGCCAGCAACAGCTACAAGGGCTATGGCTACACCTTC.

The chain carries TRBV7-3 and TRBJ1-4; D may be TRBD1 (6 bases). CDR1 SGHTA and CDR2 FQGTGA come from the germline V gene. V was clipped by 2 bases and J by 8 bases, with 9 bases between them. The CDR3 contains 13 residues. CDR3 loop: CASSLEGGEKLFF. The DNA for the CDR3 is TGTGCCAGCAGCTTAGAGGGGGGCGAAAAACTGTTTTTT.

The chain recombines TRBV2 with TRBJ2-7, with unresolved D. The CDR3 runs to 12 residues. Trimming shortened V by 4 bases and J by 6 bases, and 10 bases separated the two germline ends. Germline V gene sequence: CDR1 SNHLY, CDR2 FYNNEI. Here the CDR3 DNA reads TGTGCCAGCAGTGGGGCCGGCCCCGAGCAGTACTTC. Its translation is CASSGAGPEQYF. Filled out from reference TRBV2 and TRBJ2-7, the complete variable domain reads EPEVTQTPSHQVTQMGQEVILRCVPISNHLYFYWYRQILGQKVEFLVSFYNNEISEKSEIFDDQFSVERPDGSNFTLKIRSTKLEDSAMYFCASSGAGPEQYFGPGTRLTVT.

V usage is TRBV20-1 and J usage is TRBJ2-5, with a possible D match to TRBD1 (6 bases). The CDR3 runs 11 residues. CDR1 is DFQATT, CDR2 SNEGSKA, per germline (reference sequence). V lost 5 bases to trimming and J lost 9 bases, with 13 bases between them. CDR3 loop: CSAFTSGAQYF. CDR3 DNA sequence: TGCAGTGCTTTTACGTCAGGGGCCCAGTACTTC.

This chain links TRBV18 with TRBJ1-1, with a possible D match to TRBD1 (5 bases). The V gene's germline CDR1 is KGHSH and CDR2 LQKENI. The CDR3 runs to 14 residues. V lost 7 bases and J 3 bases, leaving 15 bases between the germline ends. The CDR3: CASLSAGAYTEAFF. The CDR3 region has the DNA TGTGCCAGCTTATCCGCCGGGGCTTACACTGAAGCTTTCTTT. The full variable domain, completed using reference TRBV18 and TRBJ1-1, is NAGVMQNPRHLVRRRGQEARLRCSPMKGHSHVYWYRQLPEEGLKFMVYLQKENIIDESGMPKERFSAEFPKEGPSILRIQQVVRGDSAAYFCASLSAGAYTEAFFGQGTRLTVV.

This chain connects TRBV9 to TRBJ1-1; tentatively, D is TRBD1 (6 bases). V was trimmed by 3 bases and J by 1 base, leaving 13 bases between them. The CDR3 contains 15 residues. Germline CDR1 and CDR2: SGDLS and YYNGEE. Written as DNA, the CDR3 is TGTGCCAGCAGCGGAACGGGACAATGGAACACTGAAGCTTTCTTT. Translated: CASSGTGQWNTEAFF.

This clone was seen a few times. This sequence joins TRBV2 and TRBJ2-5, with TRBD2 matching 13 bases. Germline V gene data show CDR1 as SNHLY and CDR2 as FYNNEI. Trimming removed 4 bases from V and 2 bases from J; junction bases left unmatched: 1. The CDR3 runs to 15 residues. CDR3 sequence reads: CASSAGLAGQETQYF. The CDR3 DNA is TGTGCCAGCAGTGCGGGACTAGCGGGACAAGAGACCCAGTACTTC.

The V call is TRBV15, the J call TRBJ1-1; TRBD1 agrees at 8 bases. Germline V CDR1 and CDR2: LNHNV, YYDKDF (reference sequence). The V gene end was trimmed by 3 bases and the J gene end by 4 bases; junction bases not matched to a gene: 4. This CDR3 has 14 amino acids. The CDR3 DNA is TGTGCCACCAGCAGGGAGACAGGGGTCACTGAAGCTTTCTTT. This gives the protein CATSRETGVTEAFF. The variable domain in full, completed from reference TRBV15 and TRBJ1-1, reads DAMVIQNPRYQVTQFGKPVTLSCSQTLNHNVMYWYQQKSSQAPKLLFHYYDKDFNNEADTPDNFQSRRPNTSFCFLDIRSPGLGDTAMYLCATSRETGVTEAFFGQGTRLTVV.

The genes are TRBV5-4 and TRBJ2-1; D remains ambiguous. Germline-derived CDR1 and CDR2 are SGHNT and YYREEE (reference sequence). V lost 3 bases, J lost 1 base, and 11 bases lay in between. This CDR3 is built from 15 residues. CDR3 in DNA: TGTGCCAGCAGCTCAGAGTTACGGTCCTACAATGAGCAGTTCTTC. Translation: CASSSELRSYNEQFF.

The chain recombines TRBV28 with TRBJ1-3, with D uncertain. The CDR3 extends over 14 amino acids. The germline V and J ends were trimmed by 6 bases and 4 bases, with 13 bases remaining between them. Germline loops: CDR1 MDHEN, CDR2 SYDVKM. This CDR3 reads CASSTLRLGNTIYF. As DNA, the CDR3 is TGTGCCAGCAGCACCCTTAGACTAGGAAACACCATATATTTT.

This clone was found a few times. This chain joins TRBV27 and TRBJ1-2; D is perhaps TRBD1 (6 bases). The CDR3 spans 15 residues. V was pared by 5 bases and J by 4 bases, with 17 bases between. The germline V gene has CDR1 MNHEY and CDR2 SMNVEV (reference sequence). The DNA of the CDR3 is TGTGCCAGCAGTCCAGGCGGGGGCGCATTCTATGGCTACACCTTC. Amino acid sequence: CASSPGGGAFYGYTF.

The CDR3 here is CASSLDGLAARWGQYF. The CDR3 region has the DNA TGTGCCAGCAGCTTAGATGGACTAGCGGCGAGGTGGGGGCAGTACTTC. This chain uses TRBV7-2 with TRBJ2-7; 10 bases line up with TRBD2. The CDR3 spans 16 residues. Losses at the gene ends were 1 base for V and 9 bases for J; bases not matched to a gene: 12. CDR1 is SGHTA, CDR2 FQGNSA, per germline. Together with reference TRBV7-2 and TRBJ2-7, the CDR3 gives the full variable domain: GAGVSQSPSNKVTEKGKDVELRCDPISGHTALYWYRQSLGQGLEFLIYFQGNSAPDKSGLPSDRFSAERTGGSVSTLTIQRTQQEDSAVYLCASSLDGLAARWGQYFGPGTRLTVT.

The chain links TRBV6-6 to TRBJ2-7, with D possibly TRBD2 on 6 matching bases. The ends were cut back, 8 bases at V and 2 bases at J, with 13 bases in the middle. The CDR3 contains 13 residues. Germline loops: CDR1 MNHNY, CDR2 SVGAGI (reference sequence). CDR3 nucleotides: TGTGCCAGCGCGAAGGAGGGACCCTACGAGCAGTACTTC. Protein product: CASAKEGPYEQYF.

This chain connects TRBV5-1 to TRBJ2-5; D gene uncertain. Looked up from germline, CDR1 is SGHRS and CDR2 is YFSETQ. V dropped 0 bases and J dropped 4 bases, with 13 bases sitting between them. This CDR3 region has 15 residues. The CDR3 nucleotides read TGCGCCAGCAGCTTGGGTGGAGCGTCGGGAGAGACCCAGTACTTC. Translating it yields CASSLGGASGETQYF.